This T cell receptor beta chain appears in the sequencing data of a study of chemoradiotherapy in HPV16-positive cancers. About the study: Functional T-cell assays on a couple of HPV16-positive patients' cells defined candidate HPV-specific clones and common TCR motifs. General study results and limits: Non-HPV-specific T cells did not expand in tumors during treatment, whereas candidate HPV-specific clones and E7-related motifs did. Better recurrence-free survival went with HPV-responsive T-cell expansion in HPV16-positive patients.

As regards this clone: Antigen specificity is unknown.

Over chemoradiotherapy, repertoires were sampled more than once. The protocol was immunoSEQ multiplex PCR, while the TCRdb copy is restricted to in-frame clones and leaves out a portion. The data show about 2,800 clones, with around 87% seen just once and less than 6.5% held by the top ten. The V end was cut by 3 bases, the J end by 5 bases, with 16 bases between. CDR1 is KGHSH and CDR2 is LQKENI in the germline V gene. The CDR3 spans 16 residues. This material consisted of tumor tissue, taken from a patient who underwent chemoradiotherapy. This chain joins TRBV18 and TRBJ1-4; D possibly corresponds to TRBD1 (5 bases). The sequence derives from a human donor with HPV-associated anogenital cancer. In nucleotides, the CDR3 is TGTGCCAGCTCACCGAGCACCCGGCAGGGAAATGAAAAACTGTTTTTT. Encoded protein: CASSPSTRQGNEKLFF.